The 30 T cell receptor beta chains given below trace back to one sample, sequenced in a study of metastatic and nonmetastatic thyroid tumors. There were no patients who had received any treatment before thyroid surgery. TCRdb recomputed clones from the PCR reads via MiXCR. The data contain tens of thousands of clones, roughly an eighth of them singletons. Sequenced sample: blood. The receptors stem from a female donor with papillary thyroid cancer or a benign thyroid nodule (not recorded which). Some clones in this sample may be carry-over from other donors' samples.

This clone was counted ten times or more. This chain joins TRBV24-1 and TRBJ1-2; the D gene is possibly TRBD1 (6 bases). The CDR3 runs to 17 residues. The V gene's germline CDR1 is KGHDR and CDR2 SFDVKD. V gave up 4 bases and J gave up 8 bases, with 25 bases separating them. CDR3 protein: CATSESTGLGRAGGYTF. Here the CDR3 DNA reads TGTGCCACCAGTGAATCGACAGGTTTGGGTCGGGCAGGCGGCTACACCTTC.

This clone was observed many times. The CDR3 coding sequence is TGTGCCACCAGCAGAGTCCCGGACACCAGCACCGGGGAGCTGTTTTTT. It specifies CATSRVPDTSTGELFF. This chain links TRBV15 with TRBJ2-2, with TRBD1 as a possible D gene (5 bases). CDR1 and CDR2 (germline): LNHNV, YYDKDF (reference sequence). V lost 1 base to trimming and J lost 4 bases, with 13 bases between them. The CDR3 runs to 16 residues.

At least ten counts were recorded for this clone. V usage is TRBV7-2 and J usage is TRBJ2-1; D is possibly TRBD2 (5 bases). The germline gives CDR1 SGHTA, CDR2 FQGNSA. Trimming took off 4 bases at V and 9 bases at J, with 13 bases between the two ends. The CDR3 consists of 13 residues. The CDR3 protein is CASSSLLVFEQFF. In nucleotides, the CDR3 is TGTGCCAGCAGCTCACTACTAGTATTTGAGCAGTTCTTC.

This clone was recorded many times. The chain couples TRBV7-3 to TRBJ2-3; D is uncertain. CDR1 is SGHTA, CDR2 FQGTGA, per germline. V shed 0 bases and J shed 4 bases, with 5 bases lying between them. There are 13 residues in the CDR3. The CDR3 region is CASSLTGPDTQYF. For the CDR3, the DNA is TGTGCCAGCAGCTTAACAGGGCCAGATACGCAGTATTTT.

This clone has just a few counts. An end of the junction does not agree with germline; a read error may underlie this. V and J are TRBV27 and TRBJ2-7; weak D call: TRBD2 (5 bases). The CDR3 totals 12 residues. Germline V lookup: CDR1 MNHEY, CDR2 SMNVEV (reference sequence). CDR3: CANRTANSPLHF. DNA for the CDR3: TGTGCCAACCGGACTGCTAATTCACCCCTCCACTTC.

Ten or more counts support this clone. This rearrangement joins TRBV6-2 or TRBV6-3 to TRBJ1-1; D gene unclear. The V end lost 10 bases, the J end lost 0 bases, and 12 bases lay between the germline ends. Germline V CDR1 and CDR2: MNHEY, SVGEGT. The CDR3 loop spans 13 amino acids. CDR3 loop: CATQPSMNTEAFF. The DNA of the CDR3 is TGTGCCACCCAACCCTCAATGAACACTGAAGCTTTCTTT.

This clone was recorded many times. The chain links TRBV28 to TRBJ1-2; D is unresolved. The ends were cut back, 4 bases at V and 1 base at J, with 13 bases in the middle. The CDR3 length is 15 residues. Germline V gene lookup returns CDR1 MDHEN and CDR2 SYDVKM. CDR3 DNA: TGTGCCAGCAGTTCCCACCCCGGGTTTAACTATGGCTACACCTTC. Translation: CASSSHPGFNYGYTF.

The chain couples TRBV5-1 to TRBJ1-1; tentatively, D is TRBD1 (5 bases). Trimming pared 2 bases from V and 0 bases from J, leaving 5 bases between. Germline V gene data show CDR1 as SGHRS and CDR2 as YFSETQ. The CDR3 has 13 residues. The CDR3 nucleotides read TGCGCCAGCAGCTTCAGGGTGAACACTGAAGCTTTCTTT. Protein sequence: CASSFRVNTEAFF.

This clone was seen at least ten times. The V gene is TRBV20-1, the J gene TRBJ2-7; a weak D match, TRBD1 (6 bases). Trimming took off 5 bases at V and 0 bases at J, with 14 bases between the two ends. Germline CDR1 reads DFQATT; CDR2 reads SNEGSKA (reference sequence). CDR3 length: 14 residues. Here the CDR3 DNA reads TGCAGTGCTCTGGGGGCGGTAAGCTCCTACGAGCAGTACTTC. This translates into CSALGAVSSYEQYF.

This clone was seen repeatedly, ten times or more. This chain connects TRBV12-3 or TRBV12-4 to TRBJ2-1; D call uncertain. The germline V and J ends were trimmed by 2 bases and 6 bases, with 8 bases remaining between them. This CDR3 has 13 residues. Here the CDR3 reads CASSLFSGNEQFF. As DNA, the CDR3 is TGTGCCAGCAGTTTATTCAGTGGCAATGAGCAGTTCTTC.

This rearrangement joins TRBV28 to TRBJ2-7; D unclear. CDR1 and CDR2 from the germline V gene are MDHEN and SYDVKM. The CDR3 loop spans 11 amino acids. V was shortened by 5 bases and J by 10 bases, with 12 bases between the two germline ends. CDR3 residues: CASSVSYYQYF. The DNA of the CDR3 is TGTGCCAGCAGTGTTAGCTACTATCAGTACTTC.

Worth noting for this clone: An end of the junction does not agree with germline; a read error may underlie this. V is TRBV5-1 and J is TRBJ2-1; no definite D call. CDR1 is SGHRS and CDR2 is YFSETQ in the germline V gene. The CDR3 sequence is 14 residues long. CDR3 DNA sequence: TGCGCCACCGTTCCTGACCCCCACGGGTGTGAGCATTTCTTC. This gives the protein CATVPDPHGCEHFF.

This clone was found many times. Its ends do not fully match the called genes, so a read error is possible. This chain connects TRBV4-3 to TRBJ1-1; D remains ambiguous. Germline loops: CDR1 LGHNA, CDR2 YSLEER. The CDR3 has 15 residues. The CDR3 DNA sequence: TGCGCCGGCAGCCAAGAGGGCAGGAGGAACACTGAAGCTTTCTTT. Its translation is CAGSQEGRRNTEAFF.

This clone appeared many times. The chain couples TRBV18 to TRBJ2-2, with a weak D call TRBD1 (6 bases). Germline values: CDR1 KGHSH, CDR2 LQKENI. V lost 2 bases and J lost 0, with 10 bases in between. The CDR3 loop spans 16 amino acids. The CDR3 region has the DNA TGTGCCAGCTCACCATCCAGGACAGCGAACACCGGGGAGCTGTTTTTT. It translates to CASSPSRTANTGELFF.

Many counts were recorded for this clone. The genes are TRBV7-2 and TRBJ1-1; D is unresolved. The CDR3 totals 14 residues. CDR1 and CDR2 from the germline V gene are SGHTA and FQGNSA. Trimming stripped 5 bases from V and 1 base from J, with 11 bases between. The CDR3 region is CASSMDVRNTEAFF. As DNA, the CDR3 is TGTGCCAGCAGCATGGATGTTAGGAACACTGAAGCTTTCTTT.

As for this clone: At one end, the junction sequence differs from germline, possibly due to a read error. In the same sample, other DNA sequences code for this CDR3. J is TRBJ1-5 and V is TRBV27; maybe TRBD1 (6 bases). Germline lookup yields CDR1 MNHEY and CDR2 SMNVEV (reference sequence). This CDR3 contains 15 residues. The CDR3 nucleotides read TGTGCCAGCAGTTTATCAGGGGGGACATTCCAGCCCCAGCACTTC. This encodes CASSLSGGTFQPQHF.

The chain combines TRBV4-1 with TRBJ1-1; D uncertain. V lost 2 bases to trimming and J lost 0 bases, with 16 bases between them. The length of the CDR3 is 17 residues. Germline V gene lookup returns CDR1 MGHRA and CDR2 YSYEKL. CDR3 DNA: TGCGCCAGCAGCCAATTTCATGGGTTAGGGCTGAACACTGAAGCTTTCTTT. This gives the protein CASSQFHGLGLNTEAFF.

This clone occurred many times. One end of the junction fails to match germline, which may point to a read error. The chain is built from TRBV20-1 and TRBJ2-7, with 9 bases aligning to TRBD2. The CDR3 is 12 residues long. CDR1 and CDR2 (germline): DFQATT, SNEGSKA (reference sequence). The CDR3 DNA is TGTGGGGGCCAGCGGGAGGACCACGAGCAGTACTTC. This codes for CGGQREDHEQYF.

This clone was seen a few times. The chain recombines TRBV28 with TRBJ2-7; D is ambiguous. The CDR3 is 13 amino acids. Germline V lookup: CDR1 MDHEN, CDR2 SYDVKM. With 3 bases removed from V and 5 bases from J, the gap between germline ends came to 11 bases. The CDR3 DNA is TGTGCCAGCAGTTTGAAGGGTGGCAACGAGCAGTACTTC. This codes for CASSLKGGNEQYF. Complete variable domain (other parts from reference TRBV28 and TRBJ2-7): DVKVTQSSRYLVKRTGEKVFLECVQDMDHENMFWYRQDPGLGLRLIYFSYDVKMKEKGDIPEGYSVSREKKERFSLILESASTNQTSMYLCASSLKGGNEQYFGPGTRLTVT.

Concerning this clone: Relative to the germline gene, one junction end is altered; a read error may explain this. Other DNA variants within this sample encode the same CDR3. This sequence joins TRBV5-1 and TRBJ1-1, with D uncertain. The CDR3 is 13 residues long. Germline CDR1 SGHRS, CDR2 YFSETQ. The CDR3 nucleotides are TGCGCCAGCAGCGCACAGATGAACACTGAAGCTTTCTTC. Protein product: CASSAQMNTEAFF.

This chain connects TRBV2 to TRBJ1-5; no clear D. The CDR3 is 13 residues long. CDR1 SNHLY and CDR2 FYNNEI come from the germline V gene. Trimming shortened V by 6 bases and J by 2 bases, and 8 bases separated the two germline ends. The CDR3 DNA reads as TGTGCCAGCAGGGCGTCCGGCAATCAGCCCCAGCATTTT. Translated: CASRASGNQPQHF.

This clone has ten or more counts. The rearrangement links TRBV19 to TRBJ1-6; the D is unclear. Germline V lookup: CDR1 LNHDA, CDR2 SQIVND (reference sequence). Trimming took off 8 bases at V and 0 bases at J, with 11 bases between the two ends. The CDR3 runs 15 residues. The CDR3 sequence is CASSDSFSYNSPLHF. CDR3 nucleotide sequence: TGTGCCAGTTCGGACTCCTTCTCCTATAATTCACCCCTCCACTTT.

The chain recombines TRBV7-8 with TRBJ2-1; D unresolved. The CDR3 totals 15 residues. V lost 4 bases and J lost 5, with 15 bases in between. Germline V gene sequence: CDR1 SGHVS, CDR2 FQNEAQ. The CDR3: CASSSPWTENNEQFF. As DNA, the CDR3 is TGTGCCAGCAGCTCTCCATGGACCGAGAACAATGAGCAGTTCTTC. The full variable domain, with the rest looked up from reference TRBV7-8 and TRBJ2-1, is GAGVSQSPRYKVAKRGQDVALRCDPISGHVSLFWYQQALGQGPEFLTYFQNEAQLDKSGLPSDRFFAERPEGSVSTLKIQRTQQEDSAVYLCASSSPWTENNEQFFGPGTRLTVL.

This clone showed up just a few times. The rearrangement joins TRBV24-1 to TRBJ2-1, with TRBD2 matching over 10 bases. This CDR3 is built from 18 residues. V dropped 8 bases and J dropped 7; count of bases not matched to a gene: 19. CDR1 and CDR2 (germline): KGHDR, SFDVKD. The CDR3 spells CATIDLPRAGGPINEQFF. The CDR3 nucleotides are TGTGCCACCATCGATTTGCCTAGAGCGGGAGGGCCGATAAATGAGCAGTTCTTC.

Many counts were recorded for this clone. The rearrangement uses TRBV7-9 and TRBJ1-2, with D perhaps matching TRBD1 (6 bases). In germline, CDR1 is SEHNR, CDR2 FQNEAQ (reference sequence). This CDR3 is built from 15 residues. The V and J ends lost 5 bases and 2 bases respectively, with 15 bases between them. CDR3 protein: CASSQGQKNNYGYTF. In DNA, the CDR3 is TGTGCCAGCAGCCAAGGACAGAAGAACAACTATGGCTACACCTTC.

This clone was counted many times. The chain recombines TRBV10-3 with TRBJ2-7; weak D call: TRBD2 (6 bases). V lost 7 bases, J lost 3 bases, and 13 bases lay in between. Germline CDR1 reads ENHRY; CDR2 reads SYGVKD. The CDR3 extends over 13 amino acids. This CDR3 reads CAINDSGGYEQYF. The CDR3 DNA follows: TGTGCCATCAATGATTCCGGGGGCTACGAGCAGTACTTC.

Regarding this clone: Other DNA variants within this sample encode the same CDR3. CDR3 loop: CSASLGPSSYNSPLHF. The CDR3 coding sequence is TGCAGTGCTAGCCTCGGCCCGAGCTCATATAATTCACCCCTCCACTTT. The chain carries TRBV20-1 and TRBJ1-6; no reliable D call. The CDR3 consists of 16 residues. Trimming took off 3 bases at V and 4 bases at J, with 16 bases between the two ends. Germline CDR1 DFQATT, CDR2 SNEGSKA (reference sequence).

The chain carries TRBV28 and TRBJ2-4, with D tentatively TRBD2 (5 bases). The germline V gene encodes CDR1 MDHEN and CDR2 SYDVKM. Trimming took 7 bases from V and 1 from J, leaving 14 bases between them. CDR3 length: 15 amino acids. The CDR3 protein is CASNTRGWAKNIQYF. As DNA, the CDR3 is TGTGCCAGCAATACCCGCGGGTGGGCCAAAAACATTCAGTACTTC.

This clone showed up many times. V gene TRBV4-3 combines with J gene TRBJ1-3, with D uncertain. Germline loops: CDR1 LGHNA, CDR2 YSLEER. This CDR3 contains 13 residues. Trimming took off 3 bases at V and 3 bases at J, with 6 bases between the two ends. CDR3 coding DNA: TGCGCCAGCAGCCAGGCCATTGGAAACACCATATATTTT. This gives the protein CASSQAIGNTIYF.

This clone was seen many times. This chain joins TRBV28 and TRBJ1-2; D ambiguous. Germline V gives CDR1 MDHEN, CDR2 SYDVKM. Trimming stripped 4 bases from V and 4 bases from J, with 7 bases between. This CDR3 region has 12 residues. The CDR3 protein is CASSSGVYGYTF. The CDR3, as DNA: TGTGCCAGCAGTTCTGGGGTCTATGGCTACACCTTC.